This T cell receptor beta chain was found in a study of OX40 agonist ivuxolimab in advanced cancers. Study background: Ivuxolimab was delivered to patients intravenously every 2 weeks at doses spanning 0.01 to 10 mg/kg. Partial response was recorded in three patients: one hepatocellular carcinoma and two cutaneous melanoma cases.

Overall study results and limits: Compared with CD4+, CD8+ T cells on average had more expanded clones. The 0.1-3.0 mg/kg partial responders had among the lowest clonal expansion.

The CDR3 has 12 residues. This clone was counted a single time. Its antigen is unknown. Clones were read by immunoSEQ multiplex PCR, and TCRdb kept only the in-frame ones, dropping some. The table has about 61,000 clones, around 83% seen once. Specimen: CD4+ or CD8+ T cells sorted from blood, collected in a trial of the OX40 agonist ivuxolimab. The chain combines TRBV21-1 with TRBJ2-5. TRBV21-1 is listed as a pseudogene. This receptor was taken from an adult with an advanced solid tumor such as melanoma, head and neck, liver or kidney cancer. The CDR3 spells CARGGGPETQYF. CDR3 in DNA: TGTGCCAGGGGGGGCGGGCCAGAGACCCAGTACTTC.